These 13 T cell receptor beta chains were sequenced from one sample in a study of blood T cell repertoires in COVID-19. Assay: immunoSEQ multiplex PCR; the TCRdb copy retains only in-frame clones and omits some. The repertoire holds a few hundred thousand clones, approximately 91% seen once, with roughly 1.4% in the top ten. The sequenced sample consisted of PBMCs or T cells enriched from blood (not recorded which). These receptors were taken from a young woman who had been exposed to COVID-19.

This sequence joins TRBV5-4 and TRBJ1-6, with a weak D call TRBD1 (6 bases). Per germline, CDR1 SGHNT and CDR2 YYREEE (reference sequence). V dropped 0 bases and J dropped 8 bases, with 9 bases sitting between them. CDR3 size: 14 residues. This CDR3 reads CASSLDREYSPLHF. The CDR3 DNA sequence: TGTGCCAGCAGCTTGGACAGGGAGTATTCACCCCTCCACTTT.

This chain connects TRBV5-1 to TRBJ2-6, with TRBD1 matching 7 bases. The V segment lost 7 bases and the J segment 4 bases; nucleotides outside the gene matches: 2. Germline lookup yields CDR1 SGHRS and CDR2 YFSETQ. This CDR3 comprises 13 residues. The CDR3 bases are TGCGCCAGCGACAGGGCCGGGGCCAACGTCCTGACTTTC. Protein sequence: CASDRAGANVLTF.

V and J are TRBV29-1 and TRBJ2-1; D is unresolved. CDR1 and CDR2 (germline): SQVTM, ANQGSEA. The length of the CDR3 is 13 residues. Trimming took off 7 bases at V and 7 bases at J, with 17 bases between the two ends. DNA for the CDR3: TGCAGCGCCCAACCCGGTCGGTTGAATGAGCAGTTCTTC. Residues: CSAQPGRLNEQFF.

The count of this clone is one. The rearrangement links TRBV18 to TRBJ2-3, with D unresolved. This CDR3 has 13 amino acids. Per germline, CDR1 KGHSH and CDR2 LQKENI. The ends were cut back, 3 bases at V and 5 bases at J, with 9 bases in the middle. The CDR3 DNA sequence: TGTGCCAGCTCACCGCTTAGAGAAGATACGCAGTATTTT. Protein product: CASSPLREDTQYF.

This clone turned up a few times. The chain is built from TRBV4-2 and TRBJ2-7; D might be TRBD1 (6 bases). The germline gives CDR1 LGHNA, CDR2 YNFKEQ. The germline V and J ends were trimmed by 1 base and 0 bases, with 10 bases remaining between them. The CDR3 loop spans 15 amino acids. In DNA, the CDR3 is TGTGCCAGCAGCCAAGTAACAGGGACCTCCTACGAGCAGTACTTC. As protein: CASSQVTGTSYEQYF.

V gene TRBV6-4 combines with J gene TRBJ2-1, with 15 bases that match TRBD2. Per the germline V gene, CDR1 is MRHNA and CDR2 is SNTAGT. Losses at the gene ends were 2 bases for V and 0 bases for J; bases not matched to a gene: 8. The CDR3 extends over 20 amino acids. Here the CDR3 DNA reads TGTGCCAGCAGTGACCCCGGACTAGCGGGAGGGCTAAGCTCCTACAATGAGCAGTTCTTC. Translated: CASSDPGLAGGLSSYNEQFF.

The CDR3 region is CASRHDRGYNEQYF. DNA of the CDR3: TGTGCCAGCAGGCATGACAGGGGGTATAACGAGCAGTACTTC. This chain connects TRBV28 to TRBJ2-7; 9 positions agree with TRBD1. Looked up from germline, CDR1 is MDHEN and CDR2 is SYDVKM. V shed 6 bases, J shed 5 bases, and the junction held 8 bases outside the gene matches. The CDR3 sequence is 14 residues long.

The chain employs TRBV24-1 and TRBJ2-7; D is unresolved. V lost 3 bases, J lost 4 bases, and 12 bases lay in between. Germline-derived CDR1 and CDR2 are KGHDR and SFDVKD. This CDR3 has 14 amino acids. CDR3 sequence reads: CATSDRGTEYEQYF. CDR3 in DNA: TGTGCCACCAGTGATCGAGGAACCGAATACGAGCAGTACTTC.

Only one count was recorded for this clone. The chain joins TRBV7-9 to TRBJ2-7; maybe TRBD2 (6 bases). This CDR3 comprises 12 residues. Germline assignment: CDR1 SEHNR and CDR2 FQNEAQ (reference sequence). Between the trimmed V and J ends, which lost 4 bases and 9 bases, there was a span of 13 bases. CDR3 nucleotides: TGTGCCAGCAGCTCCGGAGGGATGGGGCAGTACTTC. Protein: CASSSGGMGQYF.

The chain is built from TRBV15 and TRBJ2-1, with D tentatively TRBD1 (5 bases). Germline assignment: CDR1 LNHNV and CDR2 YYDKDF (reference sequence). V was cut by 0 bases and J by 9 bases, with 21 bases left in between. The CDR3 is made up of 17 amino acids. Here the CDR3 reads CATSRDSYRTKSGEQFF. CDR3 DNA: TGTGCCACCAGCAGAGATTCTTATCGGACAAAGTCTGGTGAGCAGTTCTTC.

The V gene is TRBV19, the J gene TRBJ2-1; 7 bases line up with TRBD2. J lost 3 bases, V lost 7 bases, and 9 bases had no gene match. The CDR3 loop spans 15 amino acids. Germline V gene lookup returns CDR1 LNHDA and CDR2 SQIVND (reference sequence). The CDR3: CASMITGGGYNEQFF. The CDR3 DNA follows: TGTGCCAGTATGATAACGGGCGGGGGCTACAATGAGCAGTTCTTC.

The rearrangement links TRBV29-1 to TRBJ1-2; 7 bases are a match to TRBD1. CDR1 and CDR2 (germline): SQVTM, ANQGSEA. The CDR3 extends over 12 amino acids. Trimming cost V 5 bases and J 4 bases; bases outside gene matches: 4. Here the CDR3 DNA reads TGCAGCGTTACCCGGGACAGCTATGGCTACACCTTC. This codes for CSVTRDSYGYTF.

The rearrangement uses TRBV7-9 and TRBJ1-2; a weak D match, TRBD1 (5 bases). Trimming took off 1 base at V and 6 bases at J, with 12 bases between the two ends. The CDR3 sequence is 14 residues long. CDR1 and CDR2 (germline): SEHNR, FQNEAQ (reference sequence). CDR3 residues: CASSLVTRVDGYTF. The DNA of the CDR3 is TGTGCCAGCAGCTTAGTTACCAGGGTTGATGGCTACACCTTC. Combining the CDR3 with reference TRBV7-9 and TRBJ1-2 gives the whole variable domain DTGVSQNPRHKITKRGQNVTFRCDPISEHNRLYWYRQTLGQGPEFLTYFQNEAQLEKSRLLSDRFSAERPKGSFSTLEIQRTEQGDSAMYLCASSLVTRVDGYTFGSGTRLTVV.